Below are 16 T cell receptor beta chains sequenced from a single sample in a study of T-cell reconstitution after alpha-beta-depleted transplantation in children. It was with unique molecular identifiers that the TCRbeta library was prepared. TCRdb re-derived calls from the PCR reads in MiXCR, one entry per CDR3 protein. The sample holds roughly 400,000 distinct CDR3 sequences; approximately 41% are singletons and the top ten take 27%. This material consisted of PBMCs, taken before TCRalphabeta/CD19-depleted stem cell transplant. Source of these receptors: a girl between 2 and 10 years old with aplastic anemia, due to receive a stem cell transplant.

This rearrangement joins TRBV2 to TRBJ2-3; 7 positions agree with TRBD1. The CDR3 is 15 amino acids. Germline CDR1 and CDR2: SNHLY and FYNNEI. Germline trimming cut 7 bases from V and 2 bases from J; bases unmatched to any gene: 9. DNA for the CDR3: TGTGCCAGCACCGGACAGGAAGAAATCACAGATACGCAGTATTTT. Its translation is CASTGQEEITDTQYF.

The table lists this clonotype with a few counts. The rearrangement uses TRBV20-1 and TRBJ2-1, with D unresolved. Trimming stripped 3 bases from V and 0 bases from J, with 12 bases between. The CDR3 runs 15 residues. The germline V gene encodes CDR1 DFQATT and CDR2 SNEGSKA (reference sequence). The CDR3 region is CSASTGPSSYNEQFF. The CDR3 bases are TGCAGTGCTAGTACCGGGCCGAGCTCCTACAATGAGCAGTTCTTC.

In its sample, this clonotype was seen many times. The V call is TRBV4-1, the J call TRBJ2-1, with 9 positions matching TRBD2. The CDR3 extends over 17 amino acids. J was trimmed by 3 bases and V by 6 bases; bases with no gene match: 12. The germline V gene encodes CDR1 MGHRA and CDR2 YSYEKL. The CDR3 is CASSYLDSGSSYNEQFF. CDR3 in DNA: TGCGCCAGCAGTTATTTGGATAGCGGGAGTAGCTACAATGAGCAGTTCTTC.

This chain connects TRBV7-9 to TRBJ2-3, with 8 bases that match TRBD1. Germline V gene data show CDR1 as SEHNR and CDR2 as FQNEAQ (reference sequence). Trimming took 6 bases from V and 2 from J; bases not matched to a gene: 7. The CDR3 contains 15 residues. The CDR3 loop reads CASRRTGKDTDTQYF. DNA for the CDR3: TGTGCCAGCAGGAGGACAGGGAAAGACACAGATACGCAGTATTTT.

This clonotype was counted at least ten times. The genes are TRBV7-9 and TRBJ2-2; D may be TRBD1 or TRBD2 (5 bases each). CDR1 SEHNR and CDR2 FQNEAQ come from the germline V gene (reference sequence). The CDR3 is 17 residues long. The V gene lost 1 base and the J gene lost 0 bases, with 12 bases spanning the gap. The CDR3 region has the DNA TGTGCCAGCAGCTTAGAGTTCGGGGCCGCGAACACCGGGGAGCTGTTTTTT. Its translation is CASSLEFGAANTGELFF.

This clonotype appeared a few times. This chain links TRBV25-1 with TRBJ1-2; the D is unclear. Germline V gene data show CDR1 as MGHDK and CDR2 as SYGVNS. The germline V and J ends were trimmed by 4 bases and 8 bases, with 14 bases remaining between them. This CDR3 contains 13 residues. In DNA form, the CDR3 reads TGTGCCAGCAGTGTGGCCCCGGCAGACGGCTACACCTTC. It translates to CASSVAPADGYTF.

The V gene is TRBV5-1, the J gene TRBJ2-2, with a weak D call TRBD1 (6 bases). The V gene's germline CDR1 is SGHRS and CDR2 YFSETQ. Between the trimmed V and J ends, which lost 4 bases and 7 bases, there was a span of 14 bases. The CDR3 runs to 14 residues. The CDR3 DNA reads TGCGCCAGCAGCAGAGACAGGAACCTCGGGGAGCTGTTTTTT. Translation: CASSRDRNLGELFF. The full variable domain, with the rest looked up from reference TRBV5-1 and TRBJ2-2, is KAGVTQTPRYLIKTRGQQVTLSCSPISGHRSVSWYQQTPGQGLQFLFEYFSETQRNKGNFPGRFSGRQFSNSRSEMNVSTLELGDSALYLCASSRDRNLGELFFGEGSRLTVL.

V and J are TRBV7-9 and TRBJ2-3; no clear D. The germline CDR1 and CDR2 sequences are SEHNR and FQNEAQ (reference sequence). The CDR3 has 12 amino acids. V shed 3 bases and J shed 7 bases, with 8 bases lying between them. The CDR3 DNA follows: TGTGCCAGCAGCTTCGAATCCTATACGCAGTATTTT. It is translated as CASSFESYTQYF.

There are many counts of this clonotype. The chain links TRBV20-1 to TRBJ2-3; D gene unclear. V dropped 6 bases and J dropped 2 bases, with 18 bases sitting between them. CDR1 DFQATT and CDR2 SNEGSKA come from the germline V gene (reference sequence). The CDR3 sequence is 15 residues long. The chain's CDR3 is CSALSTSDNTDTQYF. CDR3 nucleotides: TGCAGTGCCCTATCAACATCTGATAACACAGATACGCAGTATTTT.

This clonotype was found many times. This CDR3 reads CSAIQSYEQYF. The DNA of the CDR3 is TGCAGTGCTATTCAGAGCTACGAGCAGTACTTC. V usage is TRBV20-1 and J usage is TRBJ2-7; no clear D. V was pared by 4 bases and J by 3 bases, with 7 bases between. In germline, CDR1 is DFQATT, CDR2 SNEGSKA (reference sequence). CDR3 length: 11 residues.

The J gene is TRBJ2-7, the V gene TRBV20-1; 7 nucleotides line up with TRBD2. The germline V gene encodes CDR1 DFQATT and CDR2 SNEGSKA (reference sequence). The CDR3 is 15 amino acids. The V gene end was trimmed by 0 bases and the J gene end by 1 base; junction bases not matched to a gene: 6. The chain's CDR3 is CSARDMSSGSYEQYF. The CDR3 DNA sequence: TGCAGTGCTAGAGATATGTCTAGCGGTTCCTACGAGCAGTACTTC.

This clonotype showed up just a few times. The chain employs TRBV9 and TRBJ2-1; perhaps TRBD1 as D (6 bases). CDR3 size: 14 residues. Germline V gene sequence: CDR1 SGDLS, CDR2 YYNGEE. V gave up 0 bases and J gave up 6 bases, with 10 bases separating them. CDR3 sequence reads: CASSVGGHGNEQFF. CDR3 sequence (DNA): TGTGCCAGCAGCGTAGGGGGGCACGGCAATGAGCAGTTCTTC.

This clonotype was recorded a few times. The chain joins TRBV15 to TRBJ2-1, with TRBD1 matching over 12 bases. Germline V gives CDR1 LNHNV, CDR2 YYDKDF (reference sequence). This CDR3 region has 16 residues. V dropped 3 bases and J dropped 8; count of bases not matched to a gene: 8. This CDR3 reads CATSRRGTGGIHEQFF. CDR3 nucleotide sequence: TGTGCCACCAGCAGGCGGGGGACAGGGGGCATCCATGAGCAGTTCTTC.

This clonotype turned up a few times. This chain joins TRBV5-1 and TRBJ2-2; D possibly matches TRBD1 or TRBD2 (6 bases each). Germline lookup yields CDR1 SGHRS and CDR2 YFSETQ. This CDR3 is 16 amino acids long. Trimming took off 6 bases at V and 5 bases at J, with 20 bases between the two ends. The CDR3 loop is CASKGGRTSGTGELFF. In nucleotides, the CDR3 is TGCGCCAGCAAGGGGGGACGGACGTCTGGGACCGGGGAGCTGTTTTTT.

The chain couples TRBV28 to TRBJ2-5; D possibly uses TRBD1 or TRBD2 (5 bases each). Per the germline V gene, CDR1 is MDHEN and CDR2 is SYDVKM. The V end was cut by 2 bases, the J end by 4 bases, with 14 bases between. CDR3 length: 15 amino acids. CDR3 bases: TGTGCCAGCAGTTTAATTGGCACAGGAGGAGAGACCCAGTACTTC. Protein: CASSLIGTGGETQYF.

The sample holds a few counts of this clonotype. The CDR3 nucleotides read TGTGCCAGCAGCTATAGCGGGGGCCCCGGTTTTAACAATGAGCAGTTCTTC. Its protein product is CASSYSGGPGFNNEQFF. The chain combines TRBV7-2 with TRBJ2-1; 9 nucleotides match TRBD2. Trimming took 4 bases from V and 5 from J; bases not matched to a gene: 12. Germline CDR1 is SGHTA and CDR2 is FQGNSA. CDR3 length equals 17 residues.